These 32 T cell receptor beta chains were sequenced from one sample in a study of blood T cell repertoires in COVID-19. This table comes from immunoSEQ multiplex PCR, and its TCRdb copy is limited to in-frame clones, with some not included. The repertoire holds about 180,000 clones, about 86% seen once, with around 9% in the top ten. What was sequenced was peripheral blood. The receptors here all came from a man aged 50 to 59 with active or convalescent COVID-19.

This chain joins TRBV11-2 and TRBJ1-6; D is ambiguous. This CDR3 contains 15 residues. V was pared by 3 bases and J by 0 bases, with 6 bases between. Germline V gene sequence: CDR1 SGHAT, CDR2 FQNNGV. The DNA of the CDR3 is TGTGCCAGCAGCTTGTCCAGCTCCTATAATTCACCCCTCCACTTT. It translates to CASSLSSSYNSPLHF. Together with reference TRBV11-2 and TRBJ1-6, the CDR3 gives the full variable domain: EAGVAQSPRYKIIEKRQSVAFWCNPISGHATLYWYQQILGQGPKLLIQFQNNGVVDDSQLPKDRFSAERLKGVDSTLKIQPAKLEDSAVYLCASSLSSSYNSPLHFGNGTRLTVT.

This clone was seen at least ten times. The genes are TRBV6-5 and TRBJ2-3; weak D call: TRBD2 (6 bases). V lost 2 bases, J lost 2 bases, and 8 bases lay in between. This CDR3 is built from 14 residues. Germline V gene lookup returns CDR1 MNHEY and CDR2 SVGAGI. CDR3 region: CASSYGGITDTQYF. Written as DNA, the CDR3 is TGTGCCAGCAGTTACGGGGGGATCACAGATACGCAGTATTTT.

The gene calls are TRBV28 and TRBJ2-3, with 11 bases aligning to TRBD2. CDR3 size: 16 residues. CDR1 and CDR2 (germline): MDHEN, SYDVKM. V lost 6 bases, J lost 3 bases, and 8 bases stayed unmatched. The CDR3 DNA sequence: TGTGCCAGCAGCGTTATTAGCGGGGGGGTTACAGATACGCAGTATTTT. It is translated as CASSVISGGVTDTQYF. Full variable domain (missing parts from reference TRBV28 and TRBJ2-3): DVKVTQSSRYLVKRTGEKVFLECVQDMDHENMFWYRQDPGLGLRLIYFSYDVKMKEKGDIPEGYSVSREKKERFSLILESASTNQTSMYLCASSVISGGVTDTQYFGPGTRLTVL.

The chain combines TRBV10-3 with TRBJ1-6; weak D call: TRBD1 (5 bases). Germline V gene lookup returns CDR1 ENHRY and CDR2 SYGVKD. V was pared by 5 bases and J by 10 bases, with 15 bases between. The CDR3 consists of 14 residues. The CDR3 region is CAISPRATESPLHF. The CDR3 DNA follows: TGTGCCATCAGTCCCAGGGCCACGGAGTCACCCCTCCACTTT.

This clone appeared a few times. The rearrangement links TRBV5-1 to TRBJ2-2, with a possible D match to TRBD1 (6 bases). With 4 bases removed from V and 1 base from J, the gap between germline ends came to 14 bases. Germline CDR1 is SGHRS and CDR2 is YFSETQ. The CDR3 totals 16 residues. For the CDR3, the DNA is TGCGCCAGCAGCAACGGACAGCTCGAGAACACCGGGGAGCTGTTTTTT. This encodes CASSNGQLENTGELFF.

The V and J genes are TRBV15 and TRBJ2-1; TRBD2 matches at 11 bases. This CDR3 contains 18 residues. V lost 2 bases and J lost 1; bases outside the gene matches: 7. Germline loops: CDR1 LNHNV, CDR2 YYDKDF (reference sequence). CDR3: CATSRPTSGRMSYNEQFF. CDR3 nucleotide sequence: TGTGCCACCAGCAGACCAACTAGCGGGAGAATGTCCTACAATGAGCAGTTCTTC.

The chain links TRBV6-5 to TRBJ1-1, with TRBD1 identical over 8 bases. Germline values: CDR1 MNHEY, CDR2 SVGAGI. J lost 4 bases, V lost 6 bases, and 7 bases had no gene match. The CDR3 sequence is 14 residues long. DNA for the CDR3: TGTGCCAGCAGGGACGAACAGGGGGTCACTGAAGCTTTCTTT. Protein: CASRDEQGVTEAFF.

The chain links TRBV29-1 to TRBJ1-2, with D possibly being TRBD1 (5 bases). The germline V and J ends were trimmed by 7 bases and 1 base, with 13 bases remaining between them. Germline V CDR1 and CDR2: SQVTM, ANQGSEA. The CDR3 loop spans 13 amino acids. CDR3 bases: TGCAGCGGGGGCCTCCTAGGTAACTATGGCTACACCTTC. This encodes CSGGLLGNYGYTF. The whole variable domain, remainder taken from reference TRBV29-1 and TRBJ1-2, is SAVISQKPSRDICQRGTSLTIQCQVDSQVTMMFWYRQQPGQSLTLIATANQGSEATYESGFVIDKFPISRPNLTFSTLTVSNMSPEDSSIYLCSGGLLGNYGYTFGSGTRLTVV.

V gene TRBV10-3 combines with J gene TRBJ1-5; D gene unclear. The CDR3 runs 14 residues. The germline V gene has CDR1 ENHRY and CDR2 SYGVKD. The V gene lost 2 bases and the J gene lost 5 bases, with 10 bases spanning the gap. The CDR3 bases are TGTGCCATCAGTGAGGGAGGGATGCATCAGCCCCAGCATTTT. Protein: CAISEGGMHQPQHF.

This rearrangement joins TRBV12-5 to TRBJ2-3; possibly TRBD2 for D (6 bases). Germline V lookup: CDR1 LGHNT, CDR2 FRNRAP. The CDR3 runs to 14 residues. V dropped 6 bases and J dropped 6 bases, with 16 bases sitting between them. The CDR3 DNA follows: TGTGCTAGTGGCATGGGAGGAGACGCGGATACGCAGTATTTT. Protein product: CASGMGGDADTQYF.

A single count supports this clone. This chain links TRBV7-3 with TRBJ2-3; D unresolved. Germline CDR1 and CDR2: SGHTA and FQGTGA. V lost 1 base to trimming and J lost 6 bases, with 8 bases between them. CDR3 length: 13 amino acids. The DNA for the CDR3 is TGTGCCAGCAGCTTAAGCCCTGCGGATACGCAGTATTTT. Translating it yields CASSLSPADTQYF.

J is TRBJ2-7 and V is TRBV27; TRBD1 aligns across 9 bases. Looked up from germline, CDR1 is MNHEY and CDR2 is SMNVEV (reference sequence). This CDR3 has 19 residues. V gave up 3 bases and J gave up 2 bases; unmatched junction bases: 17. The CDR3 sequence is CASSFNLISGTGLTYEQYF. CDR3 bases: TGTGCCAGCAGTTTTAACCTTATTTCCGGGACAGGGCTGACCTACGAGCAGTACTTC.

V and J are TRBV18 and TRBJ2-5; D may be TRBD2 (5 bases). The germline V gene has CDR1 KGHSH and CDR2 LQKENI. This CDR3 is built from 16 residues. Trimming took off 3 bases at V and 3 bases at J, with 17 bases between the two ends. The CDR3: CASSPEARLGEETQYF. In DNA, the CDR3 is TGTGCCAGCTCACCGGAGGCGAGGCTGGGCGAAGAGACCCAGTACTTC.

V and J are TRBV15 and TRBJ1-4; D is unresolved. Germline V gene lookup returns CDR1 LNHNV and CDR2 YYDKDF (reference sequence). CDR3 size: 15 residues. V lost 1 base and J 3 bases, leaving 9 bases between the germline ends. CDR3: CATSRAGASNEKLFF. CDR3 sequence (DNA): TGTGCCACCAGCAGAGCGGGTGCGTCTAATGAAAAACTGTTTTTT.

The chain is built from TRBV30 and TRBJ1-1; D is undetermined. CDR1 and CDR2 from the germline V gene are GTSNPN and SVGIG (reference sequence). V lost 0 bases and J 1 base, leaving 6 bases between the germline ends. The CDR3 loop spans 13 amino acids. The CDR3 nucleotides are TGTGCCTGGAGTGTATCTCGGAACACTGAAGCTTTCTTT. Translated, it gives CAWSVSRNTEAFF.

The V and J genes are TRBV29-1 and TRBJ1-2; the match to TRBD1 covers 8 bases. The CDR3 extends over 12 amino acids. Germline loops: CDR1 SQVTM, CDR2 ANQGSEA. V was pared by 5 bases and J by 8 bases, with 7 bases of the junction left unmatched. The CDR3 is CSVRTGTGGYTF. In DNA form, the CDR3 reads TGCAGCGTTAGGACAGGGACGGGCGGCTACACCTTC.

The J gene is TRBJ2-5, the V gene TRBV5-4; D is perhaps TRBD2 (5 bases). There are 13 residues in the CDR3. Germline V CDR1 and CDR2: SGHNT, YYREEE (reference sequence). Trimming stripped 2 bases from V and 4 bases from J, with 9 bases between. CDR3 DNA: TGTGCCAGCAGCTTTCCGGGATTAGAGACCCAGTACTTC. Encoded protein: CASSFPGLETQYF. The variable domain in full, completed from reference TRBV5-4 and TRBJ2-5, reads ETGVTQSPTHLIKTRGQQVTLRCSSQSGHNTVSWYQQALGQGPQFIFQYYREEENGRGNFPPRFSGLQFPNYSSELNVNALELDDSALYLCASSFPGLETQYFGPGTRLLVL.

This chain uses TRBV9 with TRBJ2-1; 9 bases agree with TRBD1. The CDR3 has 15 amino acids. CDR1 and CDR2 (germline): SGDLS, YYNGEE. V trimming: 3 bases; J trimming: 8 bases; junction bases outside the gene matches: 9. The CDR3 spells CASSEVGQGLDEQFF. The DNA for the CDR3 is TGTGCCAGCAGCGAAGTGGGACAGGGCTTAGATGAGCAGTTCTTC.

The V gene is TRBV5-1, the J gene TRBJ2-7; the D gene is possibly TRBD2 (5 bases). V lost 4 bases to trimming and J lost 0 bases, with 11 bases between them. The V gene's germline CDR1 is SGHRS and CDR2 YFSETQ. The CDR3 runs 14 residues. The CDR3 loop reads CASSPGDSSYEQYF. Written as DNA, the CDR3 is TGCGCCAGCAGCCCCGGGGATAGCTCCTACGAGCAGTACTTC.

V gene TRBV7-9 combines with J gene TRBJ2-7; 11 nucleotides match TRBD2. V shed 5 bases, J shed 3 bases, and the junction held 9 bases outside the gene matches. The CDR3 has 16 amino acids. Germline V gives CDR1 SEHNR, CDR2 FQNEAQ (reference sequence). The CDR3 region is CASSQTSGTSGYEQYF. The CDR3 nucleotides read TGTGCCAGCAGCCAAACCTCCGGGACTAGCGGCTACGAGCAGTACTTC.

The genes are TRBV5-4 and TRBJ2-2; 8 nucleotides agree with TRBD1. Germline trimming cut 2 bases from V and 0 bases from J; bases unmatched to any gene: 3. This CDR3 comprises 16 residues. Germline assignment: CDR1 SGHNT and CDR2 YYREEE (reference sequence). The CDR3 region is CASSLKTGANTGELFF. The CDR3 DNA is TGTGCCAGCAGCTTAAAGACAGGGGCGAACACCGGGGAGCTGTTTTTT.

This chain connects TRBV30 to TRBJ2-2; 10 bases fit TRBD2. This CDR3 comprises 16 residues. In germline, CDR1 is GTSNPN, CDR2 SVGIG (reference sequence). V lost 5 bases, J lost 0 bases, and 6 bases stayed unmatched. CDR3 sequence reads: CAWDSSGSANTGELFF. CDR3 nucleotide sequence: TGTGCCTGGGACTCTAGCGGGAGTGCGAACACCGGGGAGCTGTTTTTT.

The V gene is TRBV2, the J gene TRBJ2-7, with 11 bases aligning to TRBD2. The germline V gene encodes CDR1 SNHLY and CDR2 FYNNEI. Trimming took 6 bases from V and 4 from J; bases not matched to a gene: 5. The CDR3 has 14 amino acids. The CDR3 nucleotides read TGTGCCAGCAGCCCGGGACTAGCGGAATACGAGCAGTACTTC. Protein product: CASSPGLAEYEQYF.

The chain recombines TRBV2 with TRBJ1-2, with D hard to call. Germline loops: CDR1 SNHLY, CDR2 FYNNEI. CDR3 length: 14 amino acids. The ends were cut back, 1 base at V and 4 bases at J, with 10 bases in the middle. As DNA, the CDR3 is TGTGCCAGCAGTGAAGTCCGACATACCTATGGCTACACCTTC. It translates to CASSEVRHTYGYTF.

The rearrangement links TRBV6-5 to TRBJ2-2; possibly TRBD2 for D (5 bases). The CDR3 has 15 amino acids. From germline, CDR1 is MNHEY and CDR2 SVGAGI. V gave up 6 bases and J gave up 0 bases, with 11 bases separating them. CDR3 nucleotides: TGTGCCAGCAGAAGAGGGAGTACGAACACCGGGGAGCTGTTTTTT. It is translated as CASRRGSTNTGELFF.

This chain links TRBV5-1 with TRBJ2-3; 9 bases are shared with TRBD2. The CDR3 covers 15 residues. Germline V gene data show CDR1 as SGHRS and CDR2 as YFSETQ. With V trimmed by 0 bases and J by 4 bases, 3 bases remained unmatched. The CDR3 bases are TGCGCCAGCAGCTTGGGCGCGGGAGGGTCAGATACGCAGTATTTT. It translates to CASSLGAGGSDTQYF.

This clone was counted a few times. The rearrangement joins TRBV2 to TRBJ2-7, with a possible D match to TRBD1 (5 bases). Deletions cut 7 bases from V and 5 bases from J, with 9 bases between. From germline, CDR1 is SNHLY and CDR2 FYNNEI. The CDR3 is 11 residues long. The CDR3 DNA sequence: TGTGCCAGCACCAGGGTAGACGAGCAGTACTTC. Amino acid sequence: CASTRVDEQYF.

This chain uses TRBV28 with TRBJ2-7; 7 nucleotides align to TRBD1. Trimming removed 3 bases from V and 3 bases from J; junction bases left unmatched: 5. Germline V lookup: CDR1 MDHEN, CDR2 SYDVKM. The CDR3 runs to 14 residues. In nucleotides, the CDR3 is TGTGCCAGCAGTTTTCCGGGACAGAGCTACGAGCAGTACTTC. This gives the protein CASSFPGQSYEQYF.

CDR3 region: CASSSFGGTSGAYEQYF. DNA of the CDR3: TGTGCCAGCAGCTCTTTCGGAGGGACTAGCGGCGCCTACGAGCAGTACTTC. The gene calls are TRBV7-2 and TRBJ2-7, with 11 nucleotides matching TRBD2. The CDR3 totals 17 residues. Germline trimming cut 4 bases from V and 2 bases from J; bases unmatched to any gene: 10. Germline V gene sequence: CDR1 SGHTA, CDR2 FQGNSA.

This chain connects TRBV6-7 to TRBJ2-5, with D possibly matching TRBD1 (6 bases). TRBV6-7 is placed among ORFs of uncertain function. V shed 2 bases and J shed 0 bases, with 10 bases lying between them. This CDR3 is 15 amino acids long. This chain's CDR3 is CASSYVGTNQETQYF. The CDR3 DNA is TGTGCCAGCAGTTACGTAGGGACAAACCAAGAGACCCAGTACTTC.

This clone appeared a single time. This chain connects TRBV10-3 to TRBJ1-1; possibly TRBD1 for D (5 bases). V lost 6 bases to trimming and J lost 1 base, with 9 bases between them. In germline, CDR1 is ENHRY, CDR2 SYGVKD. This CDR3 region has 13 residues. The CDR3 DNA is TGTGCCATCAGCGGCAGGGAGAACACTGAAGCTTTCTTT. It translates to CAISGRENTEAFF.

The rearrangement uses TRBV7-3 and TRBJ1-6; the match to TRBD1 covers 9 bases. This CDR3 comprises 14 residues. Germline V CDR1 and CDR2: SGHTA, FQGTGA. Trimming at V came to 5 bases and at J to 6 bases, leaving 2 bases not matched to a gene. CDR3 protein: CASSEGQGNSPLHF. In DNA form, the CDR3 reads TGTGCCAGCAGCGAGGGACAGGGTAATTCACCCCTCCACTTT.